Described below is a single T cell receptor beta chain sequence and its context. Its antigen is as yet unknown. Template switching added a universal primer site; cDNA carried unique molecular identifiers. TCRdb reanalysed the 5' RACE reads using MiXCR and keeps one entry per CDR3 protein. Of over 600,000 distinct CDR3 sequences in the sample, 20% to 25% were seen once. This entry belongs to a study of identical twins. Overall study findings and caveats: Out-of-frame alpha sequences shared by twins were enriched for low generation probability. Insertion counts were lower in abundant cord blood beta clonotypes, a trend that memory repertoires did not show.

The same sample was also used in a study of T cells expressing NK-cell markers.

Sequencing used PBMCs. The sequence was collected from a woman aged 18-29 years in good health.

The DNA of the CDR3 is TGTGCCAGCAGCTTAAGCGGCTTCGAAAATGAAAAACTGTTTTTT. As protein: CASSLSGFENEKLFF. V usage is TRBV7-9 and J usage is TRBJ1-4; D call uncertain. Germline CDR1 and CDR2: SEHNR and FQNEAQ (reference sequence). The CDR3 sequence is 15 residues long. V dropped 2 bases and J dropped 5 bases, with 12 bases sitting between them.